The 2 T cell receptor beta chains below all came from one sample that was sequenced in a study of blood T cell repertoires in COVID-19. This table comes from immunoSEQ multiplex PCR, and its TCRdb copy is limited to in-frame clones, with some not included. Of roughly 70,000 clones detected, more than 90% appear once; the ten largest clones hold 1.4% to 1.5%. Sequenced material: peripheral blood. These receptors were taken from a man between 50 and 59 years old with acute or convalescent COVID-19.

The chain is built from TRBV3-1 (or the pseudogene TRBV3-2) and TRBJ2-1, with a tentative D call TRBD1 (5 bases). The germline gives CDR1 LGHDT, CDR2 YNNKEL (reference sequence). CDR3 size: 17 residues. V lost 8 bases to trimming and J lost 2 bases, with 22 bases between them. CDR3 in amino acids: CASRTTGLTSPYNEQFF. CDR3 nucleotides: TGTGCCAGCCGCACTACAGGATTAACTTCGCCCTACAATGAGCAGTTCTTC.

This clone was counted between two and nine times. The J gene is TRBJ1-5, the V gene TRBV3-1 (or the pseudogene TRBV3-2), with 10 bases that match TRBD1. Germline trimming cut 4 bases from V and 8 bases from J; bases unmatched to any gene: 5. This CDR3 is 14 amino acids long. Germline V gene data show CDR1 as LGHDT and CDR2 as YNNKEL (reference sequence). The CDR3, as DNA: TGTGCCAGCAGCCCGGGGGACAGGGGTAAGCCCCAGCATTTT. It is translated as CASSPGDRGKPQHF.